Given below is one TCR beta chain in context. Trimming stripped 0 bases from V and 4 bases from J, with 6 bases between. Looked up from germline, CDR1 is LGHDT and CDR2 is YNNKEL (reference sequence). The CDR3 has 13 residues. This entry is derived from a study of blood T cell repertoires in COVID-19. Overall study context: Samples of COVID-19 (acute and convalescent) were obtained from the United States, Italy and Spain.

Method: immunoSEQ multiplex PCR; TCRdb's copy keeps in-frame clones and lacks some. The table shows 180,000 or so clones, with around 85% occurring only once. The chain joins TRBV3-1 (or the pseudogene TRBV3-2) to TRBJ1-2, with D tentatively TRBD1 (5 bases). This receptor was obtained from a man in his 60s who had recovered from COVID-19. Sequenced: peripheral blood. This CDR3 is CASSQEGGYGYTF. In nucleotides, the CDR3 is TGTGCCAGCAGCCAAGAGGGGGGCTATGGCTACACCTTC.